This record looks at one T cell receptor (beta chain) sequence and its context. Per the original data handling: The assay estimated nucleated cells by amplifying reference gene primers. Some clones are missing from TCRdb's copy, which holds only in-frame ones; the method was immunoSEQ multiplex PCR. Clone size and the V and J calls come from that table; the DNA yielded D and trimming. The sample carries roughly 190,000 clones, 70% to 90% recorded once. This entry comes from a study of blood T cell repertoires in COVID-19. Study as a whole: COVID-19 samples collected from the United States, Italy and Spain covered acute and convalescent phases.

Cohorts were based on clinical histories the participants reported. This CDR3 has 12 residues. The germline V gene has CDR1 MNHEY and CDR2 SVGAGI. Trimming removed 8 bases from V and 4 bases from J, with 11 bases in between. The TCR comes from a woman aged 35 to 49 in a cohort exposed to, infected with or recovered from COVID-19 (not recorded which). The chain employs TRBV6-5 and TRBJ1-1; maybe TRBD1 (5 bases). Sequencing was done on a sample of PBMCs or T cells enriched from blood (not recorded which). CDR3 nucleotide sequence: TGTGCCAGCCGGGGGAGGGCCACTGAAGCTTTCTTT. This encodes CASRGRATEAFF.